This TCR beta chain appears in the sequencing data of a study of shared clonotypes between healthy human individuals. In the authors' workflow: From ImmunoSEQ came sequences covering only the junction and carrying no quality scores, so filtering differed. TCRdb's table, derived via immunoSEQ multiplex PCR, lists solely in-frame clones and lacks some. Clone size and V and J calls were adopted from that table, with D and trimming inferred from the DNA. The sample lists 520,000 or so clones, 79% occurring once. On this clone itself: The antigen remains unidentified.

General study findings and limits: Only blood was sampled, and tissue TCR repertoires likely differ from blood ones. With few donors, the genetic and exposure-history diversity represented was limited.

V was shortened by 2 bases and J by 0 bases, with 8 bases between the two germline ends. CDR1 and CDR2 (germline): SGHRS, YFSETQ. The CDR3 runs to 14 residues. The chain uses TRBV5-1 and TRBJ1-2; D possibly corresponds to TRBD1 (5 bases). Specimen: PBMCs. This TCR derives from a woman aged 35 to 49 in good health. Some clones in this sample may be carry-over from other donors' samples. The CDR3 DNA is TGCGCCAGCAGCTTACAGGATCCTAACTATGGCTACACCTTC. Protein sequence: CASSLQDPNYGYTF.